What follows are 25 T cell receptor beta chains derived from one specimen sequenced in a study of shared T cell receptors in the human thymus. Clones were read by immunoSEQ multiplex PCR, and TCRdb kept only the in-frame ones, dropping some. The sample gives about 660,000 clones, approximately 89% of which show up once; about 0.0094% is in the top ten. The sample was also linked to a second study, of human thymus T cells.

Sequenced input: thymocytes. Receptors originate from a boy younger than two with a congenital heart defect.

This clone has just a few counts. The J gene is TRBJ1-3, the V gene TRBV27; D is perhaps TRBD1 (6 bases). Germline V gene sequence: CDR1 MNHEY, CDR2 SMNVEV (reference sequence). The CDR3 length is 15 residues. V lost 6 bases and J 0 bases, leaving 12 bases between the germline ends. CDR3 sequence: CASRPDRFSGNTIYF. CDR3 coding DNA: TGTGCCAGCAGGCCCGACAGGTTCTCTGGAAACACCATATATTTT.

The rearrangement joins TRBV12-5 to TRBJ1-1; TRBD1 matches at 8 bases. The CDR3 sequence is 20 residues long. Unmatched junction bases numbered 21, after V lost 6 bases and J lost 0 bases. The germline V gene has CDR1 LGHNT and CDR2 FRNRAP. The CDR3 region has the DNA TGTGCTAGTGGGCGACAGGGGACAGAAGGTGGGAGTCAGGTGAACACTGAAGCTTTCTTT. It translates to CASGRQGTEGGSQVNTEAFF.

V gene TRBV20-1 combines with J gene TRBJ2-7; D is ambiguous. CDR3 length: 11 amino acids. CDR1 is DFQATT, CDR2 SNEGSKA, per germline (reference sequence). Trimming pared 5 bases from V and 2 bases from J, leaving 7 bases between. CDR3 sequence reads: CSAGRPYEQYF. The CDR3 DNA follows: TGCAGTGCTGGCCGCCCCTACGAGCAGTACTTC.

The gene calls are TRBV5-6 and TRBJ2-7, with D possibly being TRBD2 (5 bases). Germline V gene data show CDR1 as SGHDT and CDR2 as YYEEEE. This CDR3 contains 14 residues. V lost 1 base, J lost 3 bases, and 11 bases lay in between. This chain's CDR3 is CASSLLERLYEQYF. The CDR3 bases are TGTGCCAGCAGCTTGCTAGAGCGGCTCTACGAGCAGTACTTC.

The gene calls are TRBV4-1 and TRBJ2-4; a weak D match, TRBD1 (5 bases). The CDR3 has 13 residues. Germline V gene sequence: CDR1 MGHRA, CDR2 YSYEKL. V lost 0 bases and J lost 12, with 12 bases in between. In DNA, the CDR3 is TGCGCCAGCAGCCAAGATGGTATTAGGGGTCAGTACTTC. Amino acid sequence: CASSQDGIRGQYF.

In its sample, this clone was seen once. The chain employs TRBV28 and TRBJ1-5; TRBD1 agrees at 8 bases. CDR1 is MDHEN, CDR2 SYDVKM, per germline. V lost 8 bases and J lost 5; bases outside the gene matches: 5. CDR3 length: 13 residues. CDR3 residues: CASGQGAYQPQHF. CDR3 nucleotide sequence: TGTGCCAGCGGTCAGGGGGCCTATCAGCCCCAGCATTTT.

The chain has TRBV19 and TRBJ2-3; possibly TRBD2 for D (5 bases). Germline-derived CDR1 and CDR2 are LNHDA and SQIVND (reference sequence). Trimming stripped 5 bases from V and 2 bases from J, with 20 bases between. The CDR3 contains 17 residues. The CDR3: CASSPRLSATFTDTQYF. The CDR3 region has the DNA TGTGCCAGTAGTCCGAGACTAAGCGCTACTTTCACAGATACGCAGTATTTT.

J is TRBJ2-1 and V is TRBV14; TRBD2 matches at 7 bases. CDR1 and CDR2 (germline): SGHDN, FVKESK. V lost 0 bases, J lost 4 bases, and 6 bases stayed unmatched. The CDR3 is 16 residues long. CDR3 region: CASSQDRLADYNEQFF. DNA of the CDR3: TGTGCCAGCAGCCAAGACCGTCTAGCGGATTACAATGAGCAGTTCTTC.

This clone was seen once. This chain links TRBV27 with TRBJ2-3, with 7 nucleotides matching TRBD2. Germline loops: CDR1 MNHEY, CDR2 SMNVEV (reference sequence). The CDR3 runs 13 residues. V lost 10 bases to trimming and J lost 3 bases; unmatched junction nucleotides: 7. The CDR3: CAIAGARTDTQYF. The CDR3 bases are TGTGCCATTGCGGGAGCTCGGACAGATACGCAGTATTTT.

The V and J genes are TRBV27 and TRBJ2-7, with 11 bases that match TRBD2. CDR3 length equals 20 residues. Germline values: CDR1 MNHEY, CDR2 SMNVEV (reference sequence). With 0 bases clipped from V and 4 bases from J, the junction kept 17 bases outside the gene matches. This CDR3 is CASSLSEATSGRKGVYEQYF. CDR3 sequence (DNA): TGTGCCAGCAGTTTATCGGAGGCCACTAGCGGGAGAAAGGGGGTATACGAGCAGTACTTC.

The J gene is TRBJ2-1, the V gene TRBV14, with a tentative D call TRBD2 (5 bases). Per the germline V gene, CDR1 is SGHDN and CDR2 is FVKESK. The CDR3 has 19 amino acids. Trimming shortened V by 2 bases and J by 5 bases, and 25 bases separated the two germline ends. This CDR3 is CASSQNPSARRWAHNEQFF. In DNA, the CDR3 is TGTGCCAGCAGCCAAAACCCGTCTGCGCGGAGGTGGGCCCACAATGAGCAGTTCTTC.

The chain carries TRBV7-8 and TRBJ1-1; maybe TRBD1 (6 bases). V lost 5 bases and J lost 1, with 14 bases in between. CDR1 is SGHVS and CDR2 is FQNEAQ in the germline V gene. The CDR3 spans 15 residues. The CDR3 sequence: CASSTPGTPNTEAFF. CDR3 sequence (DNA): TGTGCCAGCAGCACACCCGGGACACCGAACACTGAAGCTTTCTTT. Full variable domain (outside the CDR3, taken from reference TRBV7-8 and TRBJ1-1): GAGVSQSPRYKVAKRGQDVALRCDPISGHVSLFWYQQALGQGPEFLTYFQNEAQLDKSGLPSDRFFAERPEGSVSTLKIQRTQQEDSAVYLCASSTPGTPNTEAFFGQGTRLTVV.

This clone was detected only a few times. The CDR3 spells CASSRRDRNTEAFF. CDR3 DNA: TGTGCCAGCAGCCGCCGGGACAGGAACACTGAAGCTTTCTTT. This chain connects TRBV6-5 to TRBJ1-1; 7 nucleotides line up with TRBD1. With 6 bases clipped from V and 1 base from J, the junction kept 5 bases outside the gene matches. This CDR3 spans 14 amino acids. The germline V gene encodes CDR1 MNHEY and CDR2 SVGAGI.

The chain carries TRBV19 and TRBJ2-1, with 9 bases lining up with TRBD2. The CDR3 is made up of 16 amino acids. Trimming removed 5 bases from V and 3 bases from J; junction bases left unmatched: 8. Germline CDR1 is LNHDA and CDR2 is SQIVND (reference sequence). The CDR3 DNA reads TGTGCCAGTAGTCTCTCTAGCGGGGTCAGCTACAATGAGCAGTTCTTC. Translating it yields CASSLSSGVSYNEQFF.

This chain uses TRBV12-5 with TRBJ2-3; maybe TRBD2 (5 bases). CDR1 LGHNT and CDR2 FRNRAP come from the germline V gene. V lost 1 base and J lost 5, with 10 bases in between. The CDR3 is 14 amino acids. CDR3 DNA: TGTGCTAGTGGTTTGGACGTGGAGGTAGATACGCAGTATTTT. Protein sequence: CASGLDVEVDTQYF. Combining the CDR3 with reference TRBV12-5 and TRBJ2-3 gives the whole variable domain DARVTQTPRHKVTEMGQEVTMRCQPILGHNTVFWYRQTMMQGLELLAYFRNRAPLDDSGMPKDRFSAEMPDATLATLKIQPSEPRDSAVYFCASGLDVEVDTQYFGPGTRLTVL.

The CDR3 DNA is TGCGCCAGCAGCCAAACTCCGGAGAGGGTGTGCGGCTACACCTTC. Encoded protein: CASSQTPERVCGYTF. The chain has TRBV4-1 and TRBJ1-2, with D hard to call. V was trimmed by 2 bases and J by 8 bases, leaving 18 bases between them. Germline lookup yields CDR1 MGHRA and CDR2 YSYEKL. This CDR3 is built from 15 residues.

This clone came up a few times. This sequence joins TRBV29-1 and TRBJ2-7; tentative D call: TRBD1 (5 bases). The CDR3 has 12 residues. The germline CDR1 and CDR2 sequences are SQVTM and ANQGSEA. Trimming removed 7 bases from V and 4 bases from J, with 14 bases in between. The CDR3, as DNA: TGCAGCGCCGGATCATCAGGGTACGAGCAGTACTTC. Translated: CSAGSSGYEQYF.

This chain joins TRBV11-2 and TRBJ2-7, with 10 bases fitting TRBD2. Losses at the gene ends were 5 bases for V and 2 bases for J; bases not matched to a gene: 15. This CDR3 has 18 residues. In germline, CDR1 is SGHAT, CDR2 FQNNGV. The CDR3 bases are TGTGCCAGCAGCCCTCACGGACTAGCGGTACCTCAACCCTACGAGCAGTACTTC. It specifies CASSPHGLAVPQPYEQYF.

The V gene is TRBV14, the J gene TRBJ2-2, with TRBD1 as a possible D gene (6 bases). CDR1 is SGHDN, CDR2 FVKESK, per germline. CDR3 length: 17 amino acids. V gave up 1 base and J gave up 1 base, with 13 bases separating them. CDR3 sequence (DNA): TGTGCCAGCAGCCAAGTGTTCAGGACAGAGAACACCGGGGAGCTGTTTTTT. Its protein product is CASSQVFRTENTGELFF.

The chain couples TRBV7-2 to TRBJ1-2; TRBD1 matches 8 bases. CDR3 size: 13 residues. V was pared by 5 bases and J by 5 bases, with 4 bases of the junction left unmatched. CDR1 SGHTA and CDR2 FQGNSA come from the germline V gene. CDR3 nucleotides: TGTGCCAGCAGCCCCGGGACAGGTTATGGCTACACCTTC. Encoded protein: CASSPGTGYGYTF.

V usage is TRBV4-3 and J usage is TRBJ1-6; 8 positions agree with TRBD1. Germline-derived CDR1 and CDR2 are LGHNA and YSLEER. V was pared by 0 bases and J by 0 bases, with 13 bases of the junction left unmatched. The CDR3 spans 21 residues. CDR3 DNA: TGCGCCAGCAGCCAAGAATCCGGAGACAGGGGCCGGAGCTCCTATAATTCACCCCTCCACTTT. Translated, it gives CASSQESGDRGRSSYNSPLHF.

This clone was detected only once. The V and J genes are TRBV4-3 and TRBJ1-1, with 10 bases lining up with TRBD1. Germline V gene data show CDR1 as LGHNA and CDR2 as YSLEER. V was pared by 5 bases and J by 2 bases, with 11 bases of the junction left unmatched. The CDR3 is made up of 17 amino acids. CDR3 bases: TGCGCCAGCAGCGCGACAGGGGGCGAATTCCCTAACACTGAAGCTTTCTTT. It codes for CASSATGGEFPNTEAFF.

The chain couples TRBV2 to TRBJ1-6, with 8 bases fitting TRBD1. The CDR3 length is 15 residues. In germline, CDR1 is SNHLY, CDR2 FYNNEI. The trim removed 6 bases at V and 8 bases at J, leaving 9 bases unmatched. CDR3 sequence (DNA): TGTGCCAGCAGGGGATTGGACAGGGACTATTCACCCCTCCACTTT. This codes for CASRGLDRDYSPLHF.

V gene TRBV4-2 combines with J gene TRBJ1-6; TRBD1 might be the D (6 bases). The CDR3 totals 19 residues. The V and J ends lost 1 base and 0 bases respectively, with 16 bases between them. The germline V gene has CDR1 LGHNA and CDR2 YNFKEQ. CDR3 DNA: TGTGCCAGCAGCCAAGTCAGTGCAGGGGTCCACTCCTATAATTCACCCCTCCACTTT. This gives the protein CASSQVSAGVHSYNSPLHF.

This chain uses TRBV11-2 with TRBJ2-1; 8 bases map to TRBD2. V dropped 3 bases and J dropped 9; count of bases not matched to a gene: 16. The CDR3 contains 17 residues. Germline CDR1 and CDR2: SGHAT and FQNNGV. CDR3 sequence: CASSFSQPGLDTFEQFF. CDR3 nucleotides: TGTGCCAGCAGCTTTAGCCAACCGGGACTAGATACTTTTGAGCAGTTCTTC.